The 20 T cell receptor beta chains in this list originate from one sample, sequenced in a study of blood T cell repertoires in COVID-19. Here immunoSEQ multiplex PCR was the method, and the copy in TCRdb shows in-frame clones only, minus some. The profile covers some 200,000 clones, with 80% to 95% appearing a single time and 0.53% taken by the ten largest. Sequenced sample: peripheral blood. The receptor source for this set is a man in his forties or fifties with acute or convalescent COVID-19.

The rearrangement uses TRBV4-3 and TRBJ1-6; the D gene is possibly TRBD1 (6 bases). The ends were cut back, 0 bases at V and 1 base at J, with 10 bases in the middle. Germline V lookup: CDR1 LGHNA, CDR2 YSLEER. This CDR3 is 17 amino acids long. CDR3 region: CASSQDRTGSYNSPLHF. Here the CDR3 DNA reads TGCGCCAGCAGCCAAGATCGAACAGGGTCCTATAATTCACCCCTCCACTTT.

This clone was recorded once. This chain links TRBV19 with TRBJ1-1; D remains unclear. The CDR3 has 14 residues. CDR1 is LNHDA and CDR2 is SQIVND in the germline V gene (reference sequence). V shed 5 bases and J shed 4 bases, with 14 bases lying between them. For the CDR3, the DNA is TGTGCCAGTAGTCTATCGGGGAGAAGCACTGAAGCTTTCTTT. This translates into CASSLSGRSTEAFF.

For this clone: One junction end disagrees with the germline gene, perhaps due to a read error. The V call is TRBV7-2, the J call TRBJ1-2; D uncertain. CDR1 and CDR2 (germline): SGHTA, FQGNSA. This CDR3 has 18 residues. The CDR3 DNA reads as TGTGCCAGCAGCTCAGAATCCGGGATCCAATACTCCAAAACGGGCTTGGCCTTC. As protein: CASSSESGIQYSKTGLAF.

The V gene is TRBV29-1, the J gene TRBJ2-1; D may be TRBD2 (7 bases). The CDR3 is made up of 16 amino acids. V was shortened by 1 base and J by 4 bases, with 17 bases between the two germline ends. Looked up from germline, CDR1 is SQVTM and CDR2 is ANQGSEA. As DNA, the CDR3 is TGCAGCGTTGAAGGTGGGAGGGGGTCGTTTTACAATGAGCAGTTCTTC. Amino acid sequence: CSVEGGRGSFYNEQFF.

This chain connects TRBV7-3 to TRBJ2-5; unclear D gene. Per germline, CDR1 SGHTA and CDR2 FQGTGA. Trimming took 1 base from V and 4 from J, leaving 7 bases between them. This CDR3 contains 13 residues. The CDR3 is CASSLIYGETQYF. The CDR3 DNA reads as TGTGCCAGCAGCTTAATCTACGGAGAGACCCAGTACTTC. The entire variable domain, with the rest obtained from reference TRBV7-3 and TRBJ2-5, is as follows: GAGVSQTPSNKVTEKGKYVELRCDPISGHTALYWYRQSLGQGPEFLIYFQGTGAADDSGLPNDRFFAVRPEGSVSTLKIQRTERGDSAVYLCASSLIYGETQYFGPGTRLLVL.

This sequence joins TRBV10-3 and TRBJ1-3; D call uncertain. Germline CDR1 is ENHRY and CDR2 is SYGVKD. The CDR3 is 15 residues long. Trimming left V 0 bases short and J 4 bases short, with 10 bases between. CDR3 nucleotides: TGTGCCATCAGTGAGTCGGAGACCAGAGGAAACACCATATATTTT. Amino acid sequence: CAISESETRGNTIYF.

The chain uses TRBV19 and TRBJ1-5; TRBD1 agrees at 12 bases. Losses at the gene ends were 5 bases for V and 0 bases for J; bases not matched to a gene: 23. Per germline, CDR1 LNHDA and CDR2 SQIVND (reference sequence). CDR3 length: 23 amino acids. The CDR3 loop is CASSGGTGGSVAWGKYSNQPQHF. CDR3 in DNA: TGTGCCAGTAGTGGCGGGACAGGGGGCTCTGTGGCGTGGGGCAAATATAGCAATCAGCCCCAGCATTTT.

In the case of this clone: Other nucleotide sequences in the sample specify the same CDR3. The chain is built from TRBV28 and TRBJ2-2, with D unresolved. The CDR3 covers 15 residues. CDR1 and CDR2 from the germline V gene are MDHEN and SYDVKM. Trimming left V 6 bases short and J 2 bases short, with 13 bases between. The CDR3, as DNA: TGTGCCAGCAGGCAGGTTACCGCCAACACCGGGGAGCTGTTTTTT. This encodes CASRQVTANTGELFF. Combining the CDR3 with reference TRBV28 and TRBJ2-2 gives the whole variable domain DVKVTQSSRYLVKRTGEKVFLECVQDMDHENMFWYRQDPGLGLRLIYFSYDVKMKEKGDIPEGYSVSREKKERFSLILESASTNQTSMYLCASRQVTANTGELFFGEGSRLTVL.

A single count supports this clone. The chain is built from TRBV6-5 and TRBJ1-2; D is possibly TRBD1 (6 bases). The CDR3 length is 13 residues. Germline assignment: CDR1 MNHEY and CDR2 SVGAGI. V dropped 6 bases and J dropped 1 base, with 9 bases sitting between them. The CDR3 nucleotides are TGTGCCAGCAGGGGACAAGTTAACTATGGCTACACCTTC. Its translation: CASRGQVNYGYTF.

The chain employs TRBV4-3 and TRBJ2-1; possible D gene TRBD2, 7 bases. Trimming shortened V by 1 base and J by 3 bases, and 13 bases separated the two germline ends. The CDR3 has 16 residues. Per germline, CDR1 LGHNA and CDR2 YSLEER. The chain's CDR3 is CASSQAAGAFYNEQFF. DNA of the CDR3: TGCGCCAGCAGCCAAGCGGCGGGGGCCTTCTACAATGAGCAGTTCTTC.

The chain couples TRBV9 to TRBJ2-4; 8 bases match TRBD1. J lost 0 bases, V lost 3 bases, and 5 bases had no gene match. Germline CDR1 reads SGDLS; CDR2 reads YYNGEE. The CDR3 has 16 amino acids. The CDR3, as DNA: TGTGCCAGCAGCGACGAACAGGGGGGAGCCAAAAACATTCAGTACTTC. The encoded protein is CASSDEQGGAKNIQYF.

DNA of the CDR3: TGTGCCAGCAGCTTGGCCAGCGGGGACTACAATGAGCAGTTCTTC. Its protein is CASSLASGDYNEQFF. This chain uses TRBV11-1 with TRBJ2-1, with 7 nucleotides matching TRBD2. The germline V gene has CDR1 SGHAT and CDR2 FQDESV (reference sequence). The ends lost 3 bases at V and 3 bases at J; junction bases unmatched: 5. The CDR3 is 15 amino acids.

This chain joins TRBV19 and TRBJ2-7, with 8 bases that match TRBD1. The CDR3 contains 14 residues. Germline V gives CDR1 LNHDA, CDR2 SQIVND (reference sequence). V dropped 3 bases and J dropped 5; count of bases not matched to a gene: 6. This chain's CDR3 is CASSITRTGHEQYV. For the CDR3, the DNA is TGTGCCAGTAGTATTACAAGGACAGGGCACGAGCAGTACGTC.

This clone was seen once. The chain's CDR3 is CASTGTSGRRVGELFF. CDR3 DNA sequence: TGTGCCAGTACCGGGACTAGCGGGAGGAGGGTCGGGGAGCTGTTTTTT. The rearrangement uses TRBV19 and TRBJ2-2; 15 nucleotides match TRBD2. Per the germline V gene, CDR1 is LNHDA and CDR2 is SQIVND (reference sequence). The CDR3 length is 16 residues. The trim removed 7 bases at V and 7 bases at J, leaving 7 bases unmatched.

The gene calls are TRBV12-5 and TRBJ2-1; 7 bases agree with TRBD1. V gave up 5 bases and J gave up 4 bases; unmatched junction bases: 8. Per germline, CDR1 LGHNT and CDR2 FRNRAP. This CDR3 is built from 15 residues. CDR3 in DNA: TGTGCTAGTGGTGCCGGGACAGCCCCTTACAATGAGCAGTTCTTC. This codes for CASGAGTAPYNEQFF.

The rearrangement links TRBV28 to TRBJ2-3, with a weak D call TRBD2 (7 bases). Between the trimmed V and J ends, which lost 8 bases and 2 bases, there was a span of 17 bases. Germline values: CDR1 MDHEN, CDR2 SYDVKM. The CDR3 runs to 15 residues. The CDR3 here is CASVQGGEVTDTQYF. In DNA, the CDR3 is TGTGCCAGCGTACAAGGGGGGGAGGTCACAGATACGCAGTATTTT.

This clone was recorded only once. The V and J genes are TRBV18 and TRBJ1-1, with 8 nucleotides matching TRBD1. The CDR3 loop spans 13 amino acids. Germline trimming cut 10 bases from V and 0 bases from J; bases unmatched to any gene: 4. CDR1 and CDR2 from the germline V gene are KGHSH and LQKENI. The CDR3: CATLQGVNTEAFF. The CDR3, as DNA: TGTGCCACGTTACAGGGGGTGAACACTGAAGCTTTCTTT.

The CDR3 region is CASSDAGRGYTF. In nucleotides, the CDR3 is TGTGCCAGCAGTGATGCGGGCCGCGGCTACACCTTC. This chain joins TRBV25-1 and TRBJ1-2; D call uncertain. This CDR3 is 12 amino acids long. Germline lookup yields CDR1 MGHDK and CDR2 SYGVNS. Trimming removed 3 bases at V and 8 bases at J, with 10 bases between.

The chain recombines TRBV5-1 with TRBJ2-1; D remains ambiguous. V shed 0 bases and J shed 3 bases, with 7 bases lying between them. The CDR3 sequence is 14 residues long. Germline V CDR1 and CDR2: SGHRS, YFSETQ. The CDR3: CASSLGAVYNEQFF. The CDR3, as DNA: TGCGCCAGCAGCTTGGGAGCTGTCTACAATGAGCAGTTCTTC.

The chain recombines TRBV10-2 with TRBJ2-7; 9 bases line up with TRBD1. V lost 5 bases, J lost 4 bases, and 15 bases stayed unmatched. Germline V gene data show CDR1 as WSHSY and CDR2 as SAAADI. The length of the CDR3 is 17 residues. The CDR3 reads CASSTPGQGYSGYEQYF. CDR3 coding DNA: TGCGCCAGCAGTACCCCAGGACAGGGGTATAGCGGTTACGAGCAGTACTTC.